The entry below describes one T cell receptor (beta chain). What antigen it recognizes has not been identified. Per-base quality was not reported, and no clone a single base away is much larger than it. This sample stems from a study of beta chain features in type 1 diabetes (dated 2018 in TCRdb). Background on the whole study: Mean age, gender distribution, total cell number and subset yield did not differ between patients and healthy donors. Regulatory and stem cell-like memory subsets were isolated from only 8 patients and roughly 8 healthy donors, whereas naive and central memory subsets came from all 30 or so donors. A total of about 100 million sorted cells were examined across all samples, and RNA yield correlated strongly with the number of cells per subset. In the study, TCRB repertoires of sorted circulating CD4+ T cell subsets from recently diagnosed type 1 diabetes patients were compared with those of matched healthy donors.

From each donor, a single peripheral blood sample of about 100 mL on average was drawn into heparinised tubes. Naive, central memory, regulatory and stem cell-like memory CD4+ T cells were sorted on a BD FACSAria II using a panel including CD45RO, CCR7, CD25, CD127, CD95 and CD27. Every sorted population had a purity above 95%. PBMCs were separated immediately by Lymphoprep density gradient centrifugation and were stained directly, without being cultured. To minimize batch effects, samples were stained and sorted in pairs, one healthy donor with one patient per experiment. What the study reported, not specific to this receptor: Shorter templates might have been favored by PCR, but patient and control samples were amplified and corrected together, so both groups would have been affected equally by any skew. Because the HLA sub-analyses included only small numbers of individuals, any influence of HLA type on TCRB rearrangement was left unresolved. Naive, central memory and regulatory TCRB repertoires appeared to be more alike among patients than among healthy donors. Sequencing cDNA rather than genomic DNA could over-represent highly expressing activated cells, although activation and CD3 levels did not differ between groups. Fewer insertions and more nucleotide deletions at VDJ recombination sites were observed in patients with type 1 diabetes, implying thymic rearrangement abnormalities. In all four CD4+ subsets, TCRB CDR3 length was moderately but significantly shorter in type 1 diabetes patients.

V sheds 10 bases and J sheds 4 bases, leaving 19 bases between their ends. CDR1 MNHEY and CDR2 SVGAGI were looked up in the germline V gene. The CDR3 runs 14 amino acids, cysteine and phenylalanine included. This entry keeps only the CDR3 DNA: 42 bases, framed from base 1. The entire amount of isolated RNA was reverse transcribed using the High Capacity cDNA Reverse Transcription Kit, so the sequenced TCRB transcripts were expressed ones. Deep immunoSEQ sequencing was applied to naive, central memory and regulatory T cell samples, giving an average of roughly 3.5 million total reads per sample. After sorted cells were lysed in RLT buffer, RNA was extracted with DNase-treated RNeasy Micro or Mini kits, with the choice depending on cell number. To prevent cross-contamination, each cell subset was processed individually, whereas patient and healthy donor samples were processed jointly. TCRB sequences were amplified from cDNA with the immunoSEQ multiplex PCR, producing 87-bp fragments spanning the CDR3 region. The amplicons were sequenced using the Illumina HiSeq platform. The paper's processing steps were these. Synthetic template baselines were used to correct PCR bias computationally, reads within Hamming distance 2 were collapsed together, and singletons that could not be merged were discarded. By aligning reads against IMGT, V, D and J genes, CDR3 length, and insertions or deletions at six rearrangement sites were assigned. Clonotype counts were normalized to sorted cell number within each subset before computing true diversity and Gini coefficients with the tcR R package. The overlap coefficient, calculated on TCRB nucleotide sequences, was used to quantify repertoire sharing. Out-of-frame TCRB sequences from naive cells were analyzed as a proxy for the pre-selection repertoire. In its TCRdb copy, this immuneACCESS table keeps in-frame sequences only and misses some clones. Where compared with another copy, unresolved V genes explain less than half of these, and the others have no known cause. The DNA was the basis for D and trimming; V, J and clone size are from that table. The sample table shows 250,000 to 350,000 clones, and over 12% are seen once. The biggest ten clones account for 0.015% of the sample.

The chain links TRBV6-5 with TRBJ1-1, with a weak D call of TRBD1 (6 bases match). The sequencing input was naive CD4+ T cells from blood. The cell subset or site label of this sample denotes: true naive CD4+ T cells. The clonotype was recovered from a young man with type 1 diabetes. The nucleotide sequence is TGTGCCACCTACCTCCAGGGGTGGGGCACTGAAGCTTTCTTT. Translated, this is CATYLQGWGTEAFF.